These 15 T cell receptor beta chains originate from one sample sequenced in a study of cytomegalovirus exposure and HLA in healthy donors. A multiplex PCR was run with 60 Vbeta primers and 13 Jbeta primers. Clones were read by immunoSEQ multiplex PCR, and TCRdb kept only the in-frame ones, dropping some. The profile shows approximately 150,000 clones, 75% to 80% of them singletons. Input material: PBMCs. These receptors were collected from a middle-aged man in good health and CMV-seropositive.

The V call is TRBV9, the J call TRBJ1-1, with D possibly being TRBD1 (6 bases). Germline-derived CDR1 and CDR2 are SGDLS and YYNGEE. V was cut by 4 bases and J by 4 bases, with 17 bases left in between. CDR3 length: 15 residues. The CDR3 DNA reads TGTGCCAGCAGCCCCCAGCAGGGGAGTATCACTGAAGCTTTCTTT. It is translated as CASSPQQGSITEAFF.

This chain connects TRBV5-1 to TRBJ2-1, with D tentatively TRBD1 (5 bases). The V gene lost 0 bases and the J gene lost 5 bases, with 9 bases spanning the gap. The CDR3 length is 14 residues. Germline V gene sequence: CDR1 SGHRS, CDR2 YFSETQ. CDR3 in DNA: TGCGCCAGCAGCTTGGGACAGTTCGACAATGAGCAGTTCTTC. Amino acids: CASSLGQFDNEQFF.

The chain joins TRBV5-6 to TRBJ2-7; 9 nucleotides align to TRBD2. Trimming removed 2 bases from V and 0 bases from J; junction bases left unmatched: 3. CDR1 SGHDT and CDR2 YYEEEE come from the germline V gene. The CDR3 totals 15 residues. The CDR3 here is CASSFLAGSSYEQYF. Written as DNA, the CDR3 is TGTGCCAGCAGCTTTCTAGCGGGGAGCTCCTACGAGCAGTACTTC.

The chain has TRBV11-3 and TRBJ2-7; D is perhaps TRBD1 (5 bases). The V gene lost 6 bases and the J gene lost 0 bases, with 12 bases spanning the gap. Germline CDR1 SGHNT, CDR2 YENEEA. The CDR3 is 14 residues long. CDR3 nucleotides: TGTGCCAGCAGTCCCGGACACAGCTCCTACGAGCAGTACTTC. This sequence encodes CASSPGHSSYEQYF.

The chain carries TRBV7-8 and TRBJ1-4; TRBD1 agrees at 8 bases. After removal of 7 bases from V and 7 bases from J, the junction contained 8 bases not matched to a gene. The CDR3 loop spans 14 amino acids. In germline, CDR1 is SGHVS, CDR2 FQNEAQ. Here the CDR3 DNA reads TGTGCCAGCATTCTGACAGGGGTGAGTGAAAAACTGTTTTTT. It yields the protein CASILTGVSEKLFF. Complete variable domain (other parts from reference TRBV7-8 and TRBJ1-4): GAGVSQSPRYKVAKRGQDVALRCDPISGHVSLFWYQQALGQGPEFLTYFQNEAQLDKSGLPSDRFFAERPEGSVSTLKIQRTQQEDSAVYLCASILTGVSEKLFFGSGTQLSVL.

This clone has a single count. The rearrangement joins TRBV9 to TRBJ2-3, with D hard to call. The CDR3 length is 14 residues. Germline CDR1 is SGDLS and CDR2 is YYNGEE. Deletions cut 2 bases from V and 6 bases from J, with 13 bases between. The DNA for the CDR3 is TGTGCCAGCAGCGTCCTGTCGAGTACTGATACGCAGTATTTT. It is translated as CASSVLSSTDTQYF. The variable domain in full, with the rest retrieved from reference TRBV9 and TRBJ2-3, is DSGVTQTPKHLITATGQRVTLRCSPRSGDLSVYWYQQSLDQGLQFLIQYYNGEERAKGNILERFSAQQFPDLHSELNLSSLELGDSALYFCASSVLSSTDTQYFGPGTRLTVL.

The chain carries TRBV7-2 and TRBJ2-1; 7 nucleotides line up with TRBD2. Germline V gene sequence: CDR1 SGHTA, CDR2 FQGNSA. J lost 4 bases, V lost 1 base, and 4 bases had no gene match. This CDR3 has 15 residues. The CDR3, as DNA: TGTGCCAGCAGCTTAGTGGCGGGAGAGTACAATGAGCAGTTCTTC. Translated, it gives CASSLVAGEYNEQFF.

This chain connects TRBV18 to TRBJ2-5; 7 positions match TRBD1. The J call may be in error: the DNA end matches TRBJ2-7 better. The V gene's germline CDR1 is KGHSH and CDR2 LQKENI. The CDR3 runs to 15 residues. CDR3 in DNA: TGTGCCAGCTCACCCAGTCAGGGGGTGGACTACGAGCAGTACTTC. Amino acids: CASSPSQGVDYEQYF.

The CDR3 is CASSYRGAIEAFF. In DNA, the CDR3 is TGTGCCAGCAGTTATCGGGGGGCAATCGAAGCTTTCTTT. The rearrangement uses TRBV6-5 and TRBJ1-1, with D possibly being TRBD1 (6 bases). Germline values: CDR1 MNHEY, CDR2 SVGAGI. V was cut by 3 bases and J by 8 bases, with 13 bases left in between. This CDR3 is 13 amino acids long.

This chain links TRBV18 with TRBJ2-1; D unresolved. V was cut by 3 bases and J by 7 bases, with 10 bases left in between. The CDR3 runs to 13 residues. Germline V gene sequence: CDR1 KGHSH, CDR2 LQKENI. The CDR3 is CASSPPSENEQFF. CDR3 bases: TGTGCCAGCTCACCCCCTTCCGAGAATGAGCAGTTCTTC.

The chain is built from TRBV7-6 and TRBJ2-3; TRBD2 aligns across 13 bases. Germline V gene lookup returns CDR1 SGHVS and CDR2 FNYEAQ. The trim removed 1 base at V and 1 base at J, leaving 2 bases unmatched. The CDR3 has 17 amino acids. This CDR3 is CASSLVGTSGGTDTQYF. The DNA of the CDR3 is TGTGCCAGCAGCTTAGTCGGGACTAGCGGGGGCACAGATACGCAGTATTTT.

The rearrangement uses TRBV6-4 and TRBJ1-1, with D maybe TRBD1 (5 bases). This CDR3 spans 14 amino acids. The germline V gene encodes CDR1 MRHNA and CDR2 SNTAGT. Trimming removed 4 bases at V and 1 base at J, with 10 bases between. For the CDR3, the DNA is TGTGCCAGCAGTGTTGGGGGGACGAACACTGAAGCTTTCTTT. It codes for CASSVGGTNTEAFF.

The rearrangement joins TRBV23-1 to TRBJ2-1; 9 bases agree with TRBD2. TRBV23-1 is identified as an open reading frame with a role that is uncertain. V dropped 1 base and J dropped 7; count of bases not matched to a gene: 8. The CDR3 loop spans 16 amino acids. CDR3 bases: TGCGCCAGCAGTCAATGGGGTAGCGGGAGTAGGAATGAGCAGTTCTTC. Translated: CASSQWGSGSRNEQFF.

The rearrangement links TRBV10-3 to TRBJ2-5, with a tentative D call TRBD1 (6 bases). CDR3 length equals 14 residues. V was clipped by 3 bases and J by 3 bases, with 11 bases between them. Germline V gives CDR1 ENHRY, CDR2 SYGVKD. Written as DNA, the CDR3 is TGTGCCATCAGTGACCATACAGGGAAAGAGACCCAGTACTTC. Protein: CAISDHTGKETQYF.

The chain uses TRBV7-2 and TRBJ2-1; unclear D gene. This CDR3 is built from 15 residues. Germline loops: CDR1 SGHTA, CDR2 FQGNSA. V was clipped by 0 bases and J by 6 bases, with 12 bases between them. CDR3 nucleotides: TGTGCCAGCAGCTTAGCAGTGACGAGAGGCAATGAGCAGTTCTTC. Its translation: CASSLAVTRGNEQFF.